This TCR beta chain appears in the sequencing data of a study of blood T cell repertoires in COVID-19. Those who participated ranged in age from about 18 to 89 years and resided in around 22 US areas. Participant reports of clinical history set cohort assignment. The table came from immunoSEQ multiplex PCR; TCRdb's copy has only in-frame clones and leaves some out. The data show a few hundred thousand clones, approximately 90% seen once. This CDR3 contains 14 residues. CDR1 is SGHDN, CDR2 FVKESK, per germline. With V trimmed by 4 bases and J by 3 bases, 5 bases remained unmatched. The V gene is TRBV14, the J gene TRBJ2-7; TRBD2 matches at 8 bases. What was sequenced was PBMCs or T cells enriched from blood (not recorded which). The TCR comes from a woman between 40 and 50 years old who had recovered from COVID-19. CDR3 protein: CASSLGLGFYEQYF. The CDR3, as DNA: TGTGCCAGCAGCCTGGGACTAGGTTTCTACGAGCAGTACTTC. Filled out from reference TRBV14 and TRBJ2-7, the complete variable domain reads EAGVTQFPSHSVIEKGQTVTLRCDPISGHDNLYWYRRVMGKEIKFLLHFVKESKQDESGMPNNRFLAERTGGTYSTLKVQPAELEDSGVYFCASSLGLGFYEQYFGPGTRLTVT.